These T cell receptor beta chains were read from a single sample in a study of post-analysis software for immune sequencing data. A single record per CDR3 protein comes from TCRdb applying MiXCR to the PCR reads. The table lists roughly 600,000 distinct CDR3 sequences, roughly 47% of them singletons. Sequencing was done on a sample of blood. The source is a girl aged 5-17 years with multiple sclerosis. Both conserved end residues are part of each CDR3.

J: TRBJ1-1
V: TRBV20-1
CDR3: CSARGTRSTEAFF

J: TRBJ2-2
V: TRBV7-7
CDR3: CASSPGRLLNTGELFF

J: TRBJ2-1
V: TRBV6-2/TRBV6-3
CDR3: CASRGLESSYNEQFF

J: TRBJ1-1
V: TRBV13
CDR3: CASSSIPNTEAFF

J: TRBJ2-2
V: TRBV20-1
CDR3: CSATTGGLNTGELFF

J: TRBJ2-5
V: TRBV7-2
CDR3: CASSFLTGRVEGTQYF

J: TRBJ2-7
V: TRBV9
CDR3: CASSVEPTGQYEQYF

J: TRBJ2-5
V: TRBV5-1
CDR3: CASSLFGVVRHSTQYF

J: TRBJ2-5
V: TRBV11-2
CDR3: CASSSGPSRWQYF

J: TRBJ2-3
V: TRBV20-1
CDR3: CSASGTFTDTQYF

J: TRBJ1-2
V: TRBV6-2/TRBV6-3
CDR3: CASRPDSYGYTF

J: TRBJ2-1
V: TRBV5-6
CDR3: CASSFSGQGGDEQFF

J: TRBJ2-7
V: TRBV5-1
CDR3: CASSADRAFDSYEQYF

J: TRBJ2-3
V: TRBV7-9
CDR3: CASSLPTALDTQYF

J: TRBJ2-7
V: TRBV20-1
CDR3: CSAQGREWQYF

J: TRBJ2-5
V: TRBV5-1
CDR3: CASSPGNSFQETQYF

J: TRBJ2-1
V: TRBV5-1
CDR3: CASSRTGEGYNEQFF

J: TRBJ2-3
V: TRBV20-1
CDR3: CSARWATGTDTQYF

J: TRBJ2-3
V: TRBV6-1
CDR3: CASSPGLAGRLRTGTDTRYF

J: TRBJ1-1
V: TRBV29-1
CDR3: CSVSQGGTEAFF

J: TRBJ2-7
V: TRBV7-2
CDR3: CASSFSWDRAYEQYF

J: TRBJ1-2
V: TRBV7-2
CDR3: CASSSLRAAGYGYTF

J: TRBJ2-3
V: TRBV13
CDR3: CASSFGGRATDTQYF

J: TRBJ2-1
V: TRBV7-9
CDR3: CASSSNVLAGYNEQFF

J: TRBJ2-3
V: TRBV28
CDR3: CASSSRELPSTDTQYF

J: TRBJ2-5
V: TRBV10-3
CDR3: CAIRGGETQYF

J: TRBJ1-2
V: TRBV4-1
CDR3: CASSQDYTRGTVGYGYTF

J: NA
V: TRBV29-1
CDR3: CSVQGRRGGTTYEQYF

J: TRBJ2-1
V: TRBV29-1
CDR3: CSVESNRGGSYNEQFF

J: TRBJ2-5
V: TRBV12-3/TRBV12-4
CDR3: CASSSGEETQYF

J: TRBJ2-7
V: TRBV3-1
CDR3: CASSQGRPLGEQYF

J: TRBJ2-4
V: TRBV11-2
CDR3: CASSLSSQGGIQYF

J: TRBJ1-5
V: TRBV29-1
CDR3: CSVGDRANQPQHF

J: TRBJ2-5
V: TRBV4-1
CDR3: CASSQPGLAEETQYF

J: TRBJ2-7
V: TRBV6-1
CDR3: CASSRDEQYF

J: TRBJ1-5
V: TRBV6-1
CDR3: CASSGRRGQGASQPQHF

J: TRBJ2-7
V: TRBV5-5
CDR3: CASSLDAGGYEQYF

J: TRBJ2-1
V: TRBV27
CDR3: CASSPLIPGQRYNEQFF

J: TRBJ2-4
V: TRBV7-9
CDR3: CASSFLRGYEDIQYF

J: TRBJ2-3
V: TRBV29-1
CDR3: CSVVQLRADTQYF

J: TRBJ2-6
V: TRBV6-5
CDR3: CASSYSTGGSSGANVLTF

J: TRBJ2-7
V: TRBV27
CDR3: CASSLSDRGYEQYF

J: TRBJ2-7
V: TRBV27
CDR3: CASSFGGSPNEQYF

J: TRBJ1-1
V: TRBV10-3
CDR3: CAISESGNTEAFF

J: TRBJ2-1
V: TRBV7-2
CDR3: CASSLVVEVEEQFF

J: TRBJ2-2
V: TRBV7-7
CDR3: CASSLALAGGRAGELFF

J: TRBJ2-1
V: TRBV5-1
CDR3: CASSLDRSGGNEQFF

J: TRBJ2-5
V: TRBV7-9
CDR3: CASSSVTRTAQETQYF

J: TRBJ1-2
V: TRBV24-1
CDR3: CATSDSVAGKEYGYTF

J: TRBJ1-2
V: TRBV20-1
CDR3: CSARRTVNYGYTF

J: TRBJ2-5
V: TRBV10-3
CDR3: CAPHTGRDLETQYF

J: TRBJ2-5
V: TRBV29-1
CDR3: CSATDRWGQTQYF

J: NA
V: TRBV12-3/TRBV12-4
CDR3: CASSLAGGTEETQYF

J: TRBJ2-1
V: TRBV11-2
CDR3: CASSLDVIVEQFF

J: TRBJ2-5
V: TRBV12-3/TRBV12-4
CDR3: CASSLGTRGATQYF